One TCR beta chain is described in this entry. Its antigen is unknown. TCRdb's table, derived via immunoSEQ multiplex PCR, lists solely in-frame clones and lacks some. Here the sample spans 70,000 or so clones, approximately 81% being singletons. This entry belongs to a study of OX40 agonist ivuxolimab in advanced cancers. Study-level information: With ivuxolimab, an agonistic anti-OX40 (CD134) antibody, patients were treated. Partial responses occurred in Three dose-escalation patients, one with hepatocellular carcinoma and two with cutaneous melanoma.

V lost 1 base and J 10 bases, leaving 10 bases between the germline ends. The CDR3 runs 11 residues. Germline values: CDR1 SQVTM, CDR2 ANQGSEA. General study results and limits: Determination of antigen specificity was not performed for the expanded peripheral T cells. The 0.1-3.0 mg/kg partial responders had among the lowest clonal expansion.

This sequence was found in an adult with an advanced solid tumor such as melanoma, head and neck, liver or kidney cancer. V and J are TRBV29-1 and TRBJ1-1, with TRBD1 as a possible D gene (6 bases). The sequencing used CD4+ or CD8+ T cells sorted from blood, collected in a trial of the OX40 agonist ivuxolimab. CDR3 nucleotides: TGCAGCGTTGAAGTGGGGGCGGCAGCTTTCTTT. Its protein is CSVEVGAAAFF.